The rows below give T cell receptor beta chains drawn from one sample of a study of early T cells in non-severe SARS-CoV-2 infection. TCRdb re-analysed the 5' RACE reads in MiXCR, keeping a single row per CDR3 protein. The sample has some 80,000 distinct CDR3 sequences, roughly an eighth seen once; the top ten hold about 7%. The sample consisted of whole blood. The receptor set was obtained from an adult who was a healthcare worker with PCR-confirmed SARS-CoV-2 infection or an uninfected control (not recorded which). Each CDR3 is given with its conserved first and last residue. D genes are given only for firm matches. Clone size is given for some rows only: seen once, a few or many times, or a class if the clone is expanded.

TRBV18,TRBD2,18,TRBJ2-2,few,CASSQLAGLSSGTGELFF,TGTGCCAGCTCCCAACTAGCGGGACTTTCGTCGGGTACCGGGGAGCTGTTTTTT
TRBV4-2,TRBD2,19,TRBJ2-1,few,CASSQVHLRSGRSDNEQFF,TGTGCCAGCAGCCAAGTCCATTTAAGGAGCGGGAGAAGTGACAATGAGCAGTTCTTC
TRBV24-1,NA,14,TRBJ2-5,few,CATSDTTNQETQYF,TGTGCCACCAGTGATACGACAAACCAAGAGACCCAGTACTTC
TRBV4-1,NA,16,TRBJ2-1,NA,CASSQDPAAPRNEQFF,TGCGCCAGCAGCCAAGATCCGGCGGCACCCAGGAATGAGCAGTTCTTC
TRBV7-2,NA,13,TRBJ1-2,few,CASSLLAGRGYTF,TGTGCCAGCAGCCTCCTCGCAGGTCGCGGCTACACCTTC
TRBV5-4,NA,13,TRBJ2-3,many,CASLAGGTDTQYF,TGTGCCAGCCTCGCCGGGGGCACAGATACGCAGTATTTT
TRBV5-1,NA,14,TRBJ1-1,few,CASSLEGGDREAFF,TGCGCCAGCAGTCTTGAGGGTGGGGACCGTGAAGCTTTCTTT
TRBV11-1,NA,15,TRBJ1-1,NA,CASSLAMTEYTEAFF,TGTGCCAGCAGCTTAGCGATGACGGAATACACTGAAGCTTTCTTT
TRBV5-5,NA,18,TRBJ1-1,NA,CASSSGAGLSGVNTEAFF,TGTGCCAGCAGCTCGGGGGCAGGGTTGAGCGGCGTGAACACTGAAGCTTTCTTT
TRBV2,NA,14,TRBJ2-3,NA,CVSRVLARTDTQYF,TGTGTCAGCAGGGTACTTGCCCGCACAGATACGCAGTATTTT
TRBV19,TRBD2,13,TRBJ2-2,few,CASSPPGGGELFF,TGTGCCAGTAGTCCCCCGGGAGGCGGGGAGCTGTTTTTT
TRBV10-3,NA,19,TRBJ2-3,many,CAISESYSGAASLSDTQYF,TGTGCCATCAGTGAGTCCTATTCGGGGGCGGCCTCCCTTTCAGATACGCAGTATTTT
TRBV20-1,NA,13,TRBJ2-7,few,CSAWEAVLYEQYF,TGCAGTGCATGGGAAGCGGTCCTCTACGAGCAGTACTTC
TRBV6-1,NA,14,TRBJ2-1,few,CASRRLESYNEQFF,TGTGCCAGCAGGCGACTAGAGTCCTACAATGAGCAGTTCTTC
TRBV29-1,NA,13,TRBJ1-1,many,CSVEDRQHTEAFF,TGCAGCGTTGAAGATCGTCAGCACACTGAAGCTTTCTTT
TRBV30,NA,13,TRBJ1-2,once,CAWSVGRIYGYTF,TGTGCCTGGAGTGTGGGCAGGATCTATGGCTACACCTTC
TRBV29-1,NA,11,TRBJ1-1,NA,CSVGFNTEAFF,TGCAGCGTGGGGTTTAACACTGAAGCTTTCTTT
TRBV7-6,TRBD2,16,TRBJ2-1,few,CASSSPAGGPKNEQFF,TGTGCCAGCAGCTCCCCTGCGGGAGGGCCGAAGAACGAGCAGTTCTTC
TRBV7-9,NA,14,TRBJ1-1,NA,CASSKQDSYTEAFF,TGTGCCAGCAGCAAACAGGATTCGTACACTGAAGCTTTCTTT
TRBV20-1,TRBD2,16,TRBJ2-1,many,CSARDASGRANNEQFF,TGCAGTGCTAGAGACGCTAGCGGGAGGGCCAACAATGAGCAGTTCTTC
TRBV5-8,TRBD2,15,TRBJ2-7,few,CASANRLAGGYEQYF,TGTGCCAGCGCCAACCGACTAGCGGGGGGCTACGAGCAGTACTTC
TRBV6-1,NA,16,TRBJ1-5,NA,CASSENFAYSNQPQHF,TGTGCCAGCAGTGAAAATTTTGCATATAGCAATCAGCCCCAGCATTTT
TRBV7-2,NA,15,TRBJ2-1,NA,CASSTSQGIYNEQFF,TGTGCCAGCAGCACATCACAGGGTATCTACAATGAGCAGTTCTTC
TRBV20-1,NA,15,TRBJ2-1,NA,CSARNQRRTYNEQFF,TGCAGTGCTAGAAACCAGAGGCGGACTTACAATGAGCAGTTCTTC
TRBV24-1,NA,15,TRBJ2-7,NA,CATSDSQGSSYEQYF,TGTGCCACCAGTGATTCCCAGGGGTCCTCCTACGAGCAGTACTTC
TRBV20-1,NA,16,TRBJ1-1,NA,CSARDPATGGNTEAFF,TGCAGTGCTAGAGATCCTGCGACAGGAGGGAACACTGAAGCTTTCTTT
TRBV20-1,TRBD2,14,TRBJ2-1,NA,CSTMTSGTYNEQFF,TGCAGCACCATGACTAGCGGAACCTACAATGAGCAGTTCTTC
TRBV6-6,NA,13,TRBJ2-3,NA,CASSWEFGSGQYF,TGTGCCAGCAGTTGGGAGTTCGGAAGTGGGCAGTATTTT
TRBV29-1,TRBD1,16,TRBJ2-1,NA,CSVPPKGQSSYNEQFF,TGCAGCGTCCCCCCCAAGGGACAGAGCTCCTACAATGAGCAGTTCTTC
TRBV4-3,NA,16,TRBJ2-7,many,CASSQDEAVLSYEQYF,TGCGCCAGCAGCCAAGATGAGGCGGTACTCTCCTACGAGCAGTACTTC
TRBV3-1,NA,14,TRBJ1-1,few,CASSHRDPGGEAFF,TGTGCCAGCAGCCATAGGGACCCCGGAGGTGAAGCTTTCTTT
TRBV7-2,TRBD1,14,TRBJ2-5,NA,CASSFQTGEETQYF,TGTGCCAGCAGCTTCCAGACAGGGGAAGAGACCCAGTACTTC
TRBV4-1,NA,16,TRBJ2-1,NA,CASSQEGSRSYNEQFF,TGCGCCAGCAGCCAAGAGGGCAGTCGCTCCTACAATGAGCAGTTCTTC
TRBV24-1,TRBD1,16,TRBJ1-5,NA,CATSDPGQGFNQPQHF,TGTGCCACCAGTGATCCCGGACAGGGGTTCAATCAGCCCCAGCATTTT
TRBV10-3,NA,13,TRBJ1-1,NA,CAISPTRDTEAFF,TGTGCCATCAGTCCTACAAGGGACACTGAAGCTTTCTTT